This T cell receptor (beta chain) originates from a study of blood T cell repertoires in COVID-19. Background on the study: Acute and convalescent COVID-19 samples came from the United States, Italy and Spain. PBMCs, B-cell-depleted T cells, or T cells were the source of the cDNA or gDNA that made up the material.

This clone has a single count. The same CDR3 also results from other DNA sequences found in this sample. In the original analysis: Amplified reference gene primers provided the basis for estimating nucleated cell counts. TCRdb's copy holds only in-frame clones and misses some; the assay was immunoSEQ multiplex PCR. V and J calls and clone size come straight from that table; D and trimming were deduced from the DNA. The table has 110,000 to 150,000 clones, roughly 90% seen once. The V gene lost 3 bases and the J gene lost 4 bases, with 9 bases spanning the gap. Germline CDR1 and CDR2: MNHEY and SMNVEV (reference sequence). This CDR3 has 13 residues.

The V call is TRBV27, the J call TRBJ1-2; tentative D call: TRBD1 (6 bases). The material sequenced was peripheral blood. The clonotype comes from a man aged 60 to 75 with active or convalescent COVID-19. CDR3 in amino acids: CASSFRGSYGYTF. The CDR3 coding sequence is TGTGCCAGCAGTTTTAGGGGGAGCTATGGCTACACCTTC.